The 5 T cell receptor beta chains below were found in one sample sequenced in a study of shared clonotypes between healthy human individuals. Here immunoSEQ multiplex PCR was the method, and the copy in TCRdb shows in-frame clones only, minus some. The sample yields 2 million to 2.5 million clones, roughly 93% seen once. What was sequenced was naive CD4+ T cells from PBMCs. The subset is: CD45RA+ positively selected. Every receptor here comes from a young man in good health. Some clones in this sample may be carry-over from other donors' samples.

The rearrangement uses TRBV2 and TRBJ1-1; 7 positions match TRBD1. This CDR3 is built from 14 residues. V gave up 5 bases and J gave up 1 base; unmatched junction bases: 4. Germline CDR1 is SNHLY and CDR2 is FYNNEI. The CDR3 DNA reads TGTGCCAGCAGTTGGGGACAGAGGAACACTGAAGCTTTCTTT. It translates to CASSWGQRNTEAFF.

This chain joins TRBV27 and TRBJ1-4; TRBD1 might be the D (5 bases). The CDR3 spans 14 residues. Germline-derived CDR1 and CDR2 are MNHEY and SMNVEV (reference sequence). V lost 5 bases, J lost 3 bases, and 10 bases lay in between. CDR3 sequence: CASSKWGANEKLFF. The CDR3 bases are TGTGCCAGCAGTAAGTGGGGGGCTAATGAAAAACTGTTTTTT.

CDR3 protein: CASSYSPGQGRNGYTF. The CDR3 region has the DNA TGTGCCAGCAGTTACTCGCCGGGACAGGGTCGAAACGGCTACACCTTC. The chain links TRBV6-5 to TRBJ1-2; the match to TRBD1 covers 9 bases. This CDR3 spans 16 amino acids. The V gene end was trimmed by 0 bases and the J gene end by 8 bases; junction bases not matched to a gene: 10. Per germline, CDR1 MNHEY and CDR2 SVGAGI.

The chain is built from TRBV5-1 and TRBJ1-2; 7 bases map to TRBD1. The V and J ends lost 2 bases and 7 bases, in that order; junction bases with no gene match: 8. The V gene's germline CDR1 is SGHRS and CDR2 YFSETQ. This CDR3 comprises 14 residues. CDR3 sequence: CASSFGTDYGGYTF. CDR3 DNA sequence: TGCGCCAGCAGCTTTGGGACAGACTATGGTGGCTACACCTTC.

This chain links TRBV6-6 with TRBJ2-2, with TRBD2 matching over 8 bases. V lost 10 bases, J lost 4 bases, and 11 bases stayed unmatched. CDR3 length: 15 residues. Germline CDR1 and CDR2: MNHNY and SVGAGI (reference sequence). The CDR3 DNA follows: TGTGCCACCACAGGGACTAGAACCCTCACCGGGGAGCTGTTTTTT. This sequence encodes CATTGTRTLTGELFF.